The clone carrying this TCR beta chain was recorded a few times. Its antigen remains unidentified. The data derive from a study of regulatory T cells. Study-wide findings and caveats: Patient CD8+ T cells trended toward lower Shannon entropy than controls. Patient repertoires had restricted TRB V-J pairs and skewed V and J usage, most in Tregs.

Amplification used 52 TRBV primers and 13 TRBJ primers. Sequenced by immunoSEQ multiplex PCR; TCRdb stores in-frame clones only, minus some. The data hold just over 20,000 clones, with approximately 94% observed a single time. The CDR3 totals 15 residues. CDR1 and CDR2 (germline): MDHEN, SYDVKM. The V end lost 5 bases, the J end lost 4 bases, and 15 bases lay between the germline ends. All CD3G-deficient patients showed autoimmunity, more severe in two. Patients aged 2 to 39 years had fewer naive T cells. The origin of this receptor is a child under 10 years old with CD3G deficiency. V gene TRBV28 combines with J gene TRBJ1-5, with no clear D. The sequenced material came from CD8+ T cells sorted from blood. The CDR3 sequence: CASSLPQDGNQPQHF. Written as DNA, the CDR3 is TGTGCCAGCAGTCTCCCCCAGGACGGTAATCAGCCCCAGCATTTT.